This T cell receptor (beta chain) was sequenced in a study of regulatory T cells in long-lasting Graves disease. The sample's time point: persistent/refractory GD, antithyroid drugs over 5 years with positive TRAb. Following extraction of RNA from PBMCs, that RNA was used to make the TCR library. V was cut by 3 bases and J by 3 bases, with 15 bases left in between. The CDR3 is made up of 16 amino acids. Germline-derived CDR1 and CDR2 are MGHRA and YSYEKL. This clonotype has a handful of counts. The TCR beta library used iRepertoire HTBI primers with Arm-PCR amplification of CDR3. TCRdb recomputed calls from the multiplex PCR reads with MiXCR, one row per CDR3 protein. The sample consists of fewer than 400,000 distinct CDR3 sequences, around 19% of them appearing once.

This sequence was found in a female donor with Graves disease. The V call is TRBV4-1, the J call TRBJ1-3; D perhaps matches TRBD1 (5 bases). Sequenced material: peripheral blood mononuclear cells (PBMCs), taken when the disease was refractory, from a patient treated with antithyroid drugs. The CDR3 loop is CASSHIGRGVGNTIYF. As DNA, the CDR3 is TGCGCCAGCAGCCATATCGGACGAGGGGTTGGAAACACCATATATTTT.